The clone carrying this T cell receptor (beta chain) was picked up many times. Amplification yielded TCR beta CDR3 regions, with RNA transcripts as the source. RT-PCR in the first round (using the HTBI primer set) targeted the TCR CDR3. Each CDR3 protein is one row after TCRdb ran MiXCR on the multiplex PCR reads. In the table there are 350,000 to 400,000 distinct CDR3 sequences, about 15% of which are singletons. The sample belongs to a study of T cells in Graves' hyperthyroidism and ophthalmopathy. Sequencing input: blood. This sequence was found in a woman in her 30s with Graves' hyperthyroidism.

The CDR3: CASSQGRTDTQYF. The CDR3, as DNA: TGTGCCAGCAGCCAGGGGCGCACAGATACGCAGTATTTT. The chain is built from TRBV11-2 and TRBJ2-3; D perhaps matches TRBD1 (6 bases). The CDR3 spans 13 residues. The V gene's germline CDR1 is SGHAT and CDR2 FQNNGV. V gave up 5 bases and J gave up 1 base, with 7 bases separating them.